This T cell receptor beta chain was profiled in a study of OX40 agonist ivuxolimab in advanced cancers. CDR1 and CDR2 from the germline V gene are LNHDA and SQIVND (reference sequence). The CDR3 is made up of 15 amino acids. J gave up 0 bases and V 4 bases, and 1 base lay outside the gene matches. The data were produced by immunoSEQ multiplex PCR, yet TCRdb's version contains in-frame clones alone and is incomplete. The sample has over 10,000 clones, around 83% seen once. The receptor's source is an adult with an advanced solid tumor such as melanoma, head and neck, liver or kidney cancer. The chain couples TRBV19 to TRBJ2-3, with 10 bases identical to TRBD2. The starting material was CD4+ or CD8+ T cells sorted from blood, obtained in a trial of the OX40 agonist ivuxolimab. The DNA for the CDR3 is TGTGCCAGTAGTACTAGCGGGGGTAGCACAGATACGCAGTATTTT. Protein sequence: CASSTSGGSTDTQYF.